The TCR beta chain under discussion was sequenced for a study of OX40 agonist ivuxolimab in advanced cancers. Study-level points and caveats: Antigen specificity was not determined for the expanded peripheral T cells.

The method was immunoSEQ multiplex PCR; TCRdb's version includes in-frame clones alone and lacks a portion of them. There are approximately 15,000 clones in the sample; roughly 91% occur only once, and less than 75% lies in the top ten. This clone was detected only a few times. The antigen is undetermined. Sequences were derived from CD4+ or CD8+ T cells sorted from blood, sampled in a trial of the OX40 agonist ivuxolimab. The origin of this receptor is an adult with an advanced solid tumor such as melanoma, head and neck, liver or kidney cancer.

For the CDR3, the DNA is TGTGCCAGCAGCTGGGACAGGGAACGGTATACGCAGTATTTT. Encoded protein: CASSWDRERYTQYF. J is TRBJ2-3 and V is TRBV7-9, with 9 positions matching TRBD1. CDR1 and CDR2 (germline): SEHNR, FQNEAQ (reference sequence). J was trimmed by 7 bases and V by 4 bases; bases with no gene match: 6. CDR3 length: 14 residues.